These T cell receptor beta chains were read from a single sample in a study of response to subunit inactivated influenza vaccine. In TCRdb, the RT-PCR reads were re-called with MiXCR into one record per CDR3 protein. The repertoire consists of 550,000 to 800,000 distinct CDR3 sequences, with about 15% occurring once and the leading ten covering 5.5% to 7%. The sequencing here drew on PBMCs from blood, taken 14 to 15 days before vaccination. These receptors came from a man aged 45-60 years who received an inactivated influenza vaccine. Each CDR3 is given without its conserved first and last residue. D genes are given only for firm matches.

v_gene	j_gene	d_gene	CDR3aa
TRBV20-1	TRBJ2-1	TRBD2	SAPTSGGNNEQF
TRBV7-9	TRBJ2-7	-	ASSFRVWNEQY
TRBV15	TRBJ1-1	-	ATRSPGTTEAF
TRBV7-6	TRBJ1-1	-	ASSLAGGETEAF
TRBV30	TRBJ2-3	-	AWSIGGAADTQY
TRBV6-1	TRBJ1-3	-	ATAETLSGNTIY
TRBV28	TRBJ2-7	-	ASSLYPVAYEQY
TRBV20-1	TRBJ2-2	TRBD1	SASGDRGVGELF
TRBV5-1	TRBJ1-4	-	ASSLVGGGRFEKLF
TRBV7-9	TRBJ2-1	-	ASSPPAGLNEQF
TRBV10-3	TRBJ2-2	-	AISESTGTTGELF
TRBV20-1	TRBJ2-7	TRBD2	SARSRTSIHEQY
TRBV18	TRBJ2-2	-	ASSPETQPTGELF
TRBV20-1	TRBJ2-2	-	SAPDSYGELF
TRBV5-1	TRBJ2-2	-	ASSLDRGAYTGELF
TRBV4-3	TRBJ2-7	-	ASSGGRHYEQY
TRBV2	TRBJ2-1	TRBD1	ASSRTGPDEQF
TRBV6-5	TRBJ2-2	-	ASSYYHNTGELF
TRBV7-9	TRBJ2-3	TRBD1	ASSSGQPTDTQY
TRBV12-3/TRBV12-4	TRBJ1-4	-	ASSLNPSEKLF
TRBV10-2	TRBJ2-5	TRBD2	ASGGGAWETQY
TRBV20-1	TRBJ2-1	-	SARMDQEQF
TRBV3-1	TRBJ2-7	-	ASSQARNIQYEQY
TRBV5-4	TRBJ2-7	TRBD1	ASSGWDRSSYEQY
TRBV11-2	TRBJ2-4	-	ASSLVAGTGKLAKNIQY
TRBV27	TRBJ2-1	TRBD2	ASSFAVTSGNNEQF
TRBV5-1	TRBJ2-1	TRBD2	ASSLEASGSYNEQF
TRBV7-2	TRBJ2-7	-	ASNRGDGPYEQY
TRBV12-3/TRBV12-4	TRBJ2-2	TRBD1	ASSLGRGRFLDTGELF
TRBV6-2/TRBV6-3	TRBJ2-7	-	ASSYSTAPRYEQY
TRBV29-1	TRBJ2-3	-	SVDFGFDTQY
TRBV11-2	TRBJ2-5	-	ASSSRLRDTRETQY
TRBV9	TRBJ2-5	TRBD2	ASSVGRAGGSETQY
TRBV7-9	TRBJ1-2	-	ASSLDGARGYGYT
TRBV5-5	TRBJ2-7	TRBD1	ASSSGTGGAEQY
TRBV12-3/TRBV12-4	TRBJ1-4	TRBD1	ASSKGQALQNEKLF
TRBV5-1	TRBJ2-5	-	ASSRTLAQETQY
TRBV7-7	TRBJ2-3	-	ASSSGRGDTQY
TRBV27	TRBJ2-7	-	ASSLSYTDEQY
TRBV12-3/TRBV12-4	TRBJ2-1	-	ASSGSGEIYNEQF
TRBV7-8	TRBJ2-7	-	ASSLALSGSVYEQY
TRBV6-2/TRBV6-3	TRBJ1-5	TRBD1	ASSRRDRGNQPQH
TRBV11-2	TRBJ2-7	TRBD2	ASSARGASGWESYEQY
TRBV20-1	TRBJ2-7	-	SAREKGRSLAEQY
TRBV3-1	TRBJ2-7	-	ASSQERRGQY
TRBV28	TRBJ1-2	-	ASSPAGGGYGYT
TRBV12-3/TRBV12-4	TRBJ2-2	-	ASSFSLSGNTGELF
TRBV4-1	TRBJ2-5	-	ASSLAPPETQY
TRBV15	TRBJ1-6	-	ATSRENSPLH
TRBV7-2	TRBJ2-3	TRBD2	ASSRTSGGASGTQY
TRBV5-6	TRBJ1-6	-	ASSSKTGVSYNSPLH
TRBV7-2	TRBJ2-2	-	ASISGGSRNTGELF